This is a list of T cell receptor beta chains from one sample in a study of blood T cell repertoires in COVID-19. Using immunoSEQ multiplex PCR, the repertoire was profiled, and TCRdb retains in-frame clones only, with some absent. The sample includes under 20,000 clones, 87% of them seen just once. Material for sequencing was peripheral blood. The receptors were sampled from a human donor in a cohort sampled during active COVID-19. The donor label of this sample is uncertain. The CDR3 runs from the conserved cysteine through the conserved F or W. The order of the fields is V gene, D gene, clone size, J gene, CDR3 protein, CDR3 DNA. D genes are given only for firm matches. Some rows have no size entry. The others give once, few or many, or a class for an expanded clone.

>TRBV18|TRBD2|-|TRBJ2-1
CASSPSGRLGNEQFF
TGTGCCAGCTCGCCTAGCGGGAGATTGGGCAATGAGCAGTTCTTC
>TRBV9|TRBD1|-|TRBJ1-4
CASSTPSGQGPQNEKLFF
TGTGCCAGCAGCACCCCCTCGGGACAGGGGCCGCAAAATGAAAAACTGTTTTTT
>TRBV10-3|-|once|TRBJ1-1
CAIRLTVNTEAFF
TGTGCCATCAGACTGACAGTGAACACTGAAGCTTTCTTT
>TRBV28|-|-|TRBJ2-5
CASSLGEKGGKTQYF
TGTGCCAGCAGTTTAGGGGAGAAAGGAGGGAAGACCCAGTACTTC
>TRBV28|TRBD2|-|TRBJ2-1
CASRPGGSYNEQFF
TGTGCCAGCAGGCCGGGGGGCTCCTACAATGAGCAGTTCTTC
>TRBV9|-|-|TRBJ2-1
CASRAGVPSSYNEQFF
TGTGCCAGCAGAGCAGGGGTCCCAAGCTCCTACAATGAGCAGTTCTTC
>TRBV5-1|-|once|TRBJ1-2
CASSSGPGVASFGYTF
TGCGCCAGCAGCTCCGGCCCGGGGGTAGCTAGTTTTGGCTACACCTTC
>TRBV19|TRBD2|-|TRBJ2-1
CASNILAGVDNEQFF
TGTGCCAGTAACATACTAGCGGGAGTTGACAATGAGCAGTTCTTC
>TRBV6-6|TRBD1|-|TRBJ2-3
CASKRWGTGDGDTQYF
TGTGCCAGCAAACGGTGGGGGACAGGGGACGGAGATACGCAGTATTTT
>TRBV10-3|TRBD1|once|TRBJ2-5
CAIRPTGGQGETQYF
TGTGCCATCCGGCCGACAGGGGGACAGGGTGAGACCCAGTACTTC
>TRBV11-2|TRBD2|-|TRBJ2-7
CASSPGGSGSGEQYF
TGTGCCAGCAGCCCAGGGGGTAGCGGGAGTGGGGAGCAGTACTTC
>TRBV18|TRBD1|-|TRBJ1-5
CASRGGQGAWVNQPQHF
TGTGCCAGCCGAGGAGGACAGGGGGCCTGGGTTAATCAGCCCCAGCATTTT
>TRBV2|TRBD2|-|TRBJ2-1
CASEGREAYNEQFF
TGTGCCAGCGAAGGGAGGGAGGCCTACAATGAGCAGTTCTTC
>TRBV5-1|TRBD2|-|TRBJ2-5
CASSFPGLAIRGQETQYF
TGCGCCAGCAGCTTTCCGGGACTAGCGATAAGGGGCCAAGAGACCCAGTACTTC
>TRBV7-2|-|-|TRBJ1-5
CASSPDWGAQPQHF
TGTGCCAGCAGCCCTGATTGGGGCGCTCAGCCCCAGCATTTT
>TRBV7-8|TRBD1|-|TRBJ2-2
CASSRTGGYTGELFF
TGTGCCAGCAGCCGTACAGGGGGCTACACCGGGGAGCTGTTTTTT
>TRBV5-1|TRBD2|-|TRBJ2-5
CASSFSAGLAFQETQYF
TGCGCCAGCAGCTTTTCCGCGGGACTAGCGTTCCAAGAGACCCAGTACTTC
>TRBV7-8|TRBD1|-|TRBJ2-7
CASSFGTGGSYEQYF
TGTGCCAGCAGCTTTGGGACAGGGGGCTCCTACGAGCAGTACTTC
>TRBV27|TRBD1|-|TRBJ1-1
CASSRSDRGILNTEAFF
TGTGCCAGCAGCCGCTCCGACAGGGGGATTCTGAACACTGAAGCTTTCTTT
>TRBV12-3/TRBV12-4|-|-|TRBJ2-7
CASSLSSRSEQYF
TGTGCCAGCAGTTTGAGCTCGCGAAGCGAGCAGTACTTC
>TRBV6-6|-|few|TRBJ2-1
CASMPRRNEQFF
TGTGCCAGCATGCCCAGGCGCAATGAGCAGTTCTTC
>TRBV5-6|TRBD2|-|TRBJ2-5
CASSVTSGSMETQYF
TGTGCCAGCAGCGTCACTAGCGGGAGTATGGAGACCCAGTACTTC
>TRBV19|TRBD2|-|TRBJ2-7
CASSPGGAYEQYF
TGTGCCAGTAGTCCCGGGGGGGCCTACGAGCAGTACTTC
>TRBV5-1|-|-|TRBJ2-5
CASSLIRGNQETQYF
TGCGCCAGCAGCTTGATTAGAGGGAACCAAGAGACCCAGTACTTC
>TRBV25-1|-|-|TRBJ2-3
CASSEFRRYTTDTQYF
TGTGCCAGCAGTGAATTTAGGCGGTATACCACAGATACGCAGTATTTT
>TRBV7-8|TRBD1|-|TRBJ2-1
CASTRGDRSYNEQFF
TGTGCCAGCACCCGAGGGGACAGAAGCTACAATGAGCAGTTCTTC
>TRBV5-1|-|-|TRBJ2-7
CASSLGRASDEQYF
TGCGCCAGCAGCTTAGGCAGGGCAAGCGACGAGCAGTACTTC
>TRBV6-1|TRBD1|-|TRBJ1-6
CASSVWGQGRLTAWSPLHF
TGTGCCAGCAGTGTGTGGGGACAGGGGCGATTGACCGCTTGGTCACCCCTCCACTTT